A single sample gave rise to the 28 T cell receptor beta chains below, sequenced in a study of T cell responses to AZD1222 COVID-19 vaccine. Data came from immunoSEQ multiplex PCR; TCRdb stores just in-frame clones and leaves some out. The repertoire holds under 130,000 clones, with less than 95% as singletons. Sequencing used peripheral blood, obtained on day 0 of AZD1222 vaccination. The receptors derive from an adult in good health.

This clone has only a few counts. This chain joins TRBV6-5 and TRBJ2-2; 7 bases fit TRBD2. The V and J ends lost 7 bases and 2 bases, in that order; junction bases with no gene match: 7. CDR3 length: 15 amino acids. CDR1 is MNHEY, CDR2 SVGAGI, per germline. The DNA of the CDR3 is TGTGCCAGCACCGCCAGCGGGACCAACACCGGGGAGCTGTTTTTT. Amino acid sequence: CASTASGTNTGELFF.

The chain couples TRBV5-1 to TRBJ2-7; D not certain. Germline loops: CDR1 SGHRS, CDR2 YFSETQ. The CDR3 is 17 residues long. V was cut by 0 bases and J by 7 bases, with 23 bases left in between. CDR3: CASSLGFSGSDLGEQYF. The CDR3 nucleotides read TGCGCCAGCAGCTTGGGGTTTAGTGGATCCGACCTGGGGGAGCAGTACTTC.

This clone was detected once. This chain links TRBV15 with TRBJ2-1; 7 nucleotides agree with TRBD2. CDR1 and CDR2 from the germline V gene are LNHNV and YYDKDF (reference sequence). This CDR3 contains 15 residues. V dropped 5 bases and J dropped 6; count of bases not matched to a gene: 10. CDR3 protein: CATSVASGLANEQFF. As DNA, the CDR3 is TGTGCCACCAGCGTCGCTAGCGGTTTAGCCAATGAGCAGTTCTTC.

The rearrangement joins TRBV29-1 to TRBJ2-1; D is unresolved. Trimming removed 4 bases at V and 3 bases at J, with 4 bases between. This CDR3 is built from 11 residues. CDR1 and CDR2 from the germline V gene are SQVTM and ANQGSEA. The CDR3 DNA sequence: TGCAGCGTTGGCATCTACAATGAGCAGTTCTTC. As protein: CSVGIYNEQFF.

In DNA, the CDR3 is TGTGCCAGTAGTATACCAGCTGGGGAGCAGTACTTC. Translated, it gives CASSIPAGEQYF. The chain recombines TRBV19 with TRBJ2-7; D remains unclear. CDR3 size: 12 residues. With 2 bases removed from V and 7 bases from J, the gap between germline ends came to 9 bases. Per germline, CDR1 LNHDA and CDR2 SQIVND (reference sequence).

About this clone itself: Sequence at one end of the junction differs from germline and may be a read error. J is TRBJ1-6 and V is TRBV28; no reliable D call. CDR3 size: 14 residues. The germline V gene has CDR1 MDHEN and CDR2 SYDVKM. The CDR3 DNA reads as TGTGCCACCCGGATCCAATCCTTTAATTCACCCCTCCACTTT. Translating gives CATRIQSFNSPLHF.

J is TRBJ1-5 and V is TRBV6-5; D might be TRBD1 (6 bases). The CDR3 is 13 residues long. V shed 6 bases and J shed 7 bases, with 13 bases lying between them. Germline lookup yields CDR1 MNHEY and CDR2 SVGAGI. CDR3 protein: CASRQGSGQPQHF. DNA of the CDR3: TGTGCCAGCAGACAGGGATCGGGACAGCCCCAGCATTTT.

The J gene is TRBJ1-6, the V gene TRBV27; 8 positions agree with TRBD1. The V gene end was trimmed by 3 bases and the J gene end by 9 bases; junction bases not matched to a gene: 1. The germline CDR1 and CDR2 sequences are MNHEY and SMNVEV (reference sequence). CDR3 length: 13 amino acids. For the CDR3, the DNA is TGTGCCAGCAGTTTGGACAGGGCTTCACCCCTCCACTTT. Amino acid sequence: CASSLDRASPLHF.

The V call is TRBV5-5, the J call TRBJ1-2, with 10 bases that match TRBD1. Germline CDR1 SGHKS, CDR2 YYEKEE (reference sequence). The CDR3 is 15 residues long. The ends lost 6 bases at V and 2 bases at J; junction bases unmatched: 7. This CDR3 is CASTKAGQGNYGYTF. CDR3 nucleotide sequence: TGTGCCAGCACCAAAGCGGGACAGGGGAACTATGGCTACACCTTC.

The chain is built from TRBV5-4 and TRBJ1-2; D uncertain. Germline loops: CDR1 SGHNT, CDR2 YYREEE (reference sequence). The V end was cut by 7 bases, the J end by 0 bases, with 16 bases between. This CDR3 comprises 15 residues. This CDR3 is CASVYWAVTNYGYTF. CDR3 DNA sequence: TGTGCCAGCGTCTACTGGGCGGTAACTAACTATGGCTACACCTTC.

The gene calls are TRBV27 and TRBJ2-6; 11 nucleotides line up with TRBD2. This CDR3 is built from 19 residues. With V trimmed by 5 bases and J by 0 bases, 9 bases remained unmatched. Germline loops: CDR1 MNHEY, CDR2 SMNVEV (reference sequence). The CDR3: CASSKLAGGEISGANVLTF. For the CDR3, the DNA is TGTGCCAGCAGTAAGCTAGCGGGGGGAGAGATCTCTGGGGCCAACGTCCTGACTTTC.

The chain is built from TRBV11-2 and TRBJ2-3; the D call may be TRBD1 or TRBD2 (6 bases each). The germline V gene has CDR1 SGHAT and CDR2 FQNNGV. The CDR3 has 16 residues. The germline V and J ends were trimmed by 2 bases and 6 bases, with 18 bases remaining between them. This CDR3 is CASSLYQGGQRDTQYF. In nucleotides, the CDR3 is TGTGCCAGCAGCTTATATCAAGGGGGGCAGCGGGATACGCAGTATTTT.

The chain has TRBV20-1 and TRBJ2-2; D remains ambiguous. With 3 bases removed from V and 6 bases from J, the gap between germline ends came to 5 bases. The germline V gene encodes CDR1 DFQATT and CDR2 SNEGSKA (reference sequence). This CDR3 comprises 11 residues. This CDR3 reads CSASPAGELFF. DNA for the CDR3: TGCAGTGCTAGTCCCGCCGGGGAGCTGTTTTTT.

The chain recombines TRBV7-9 with TRBJ2-1; no clear D gene. CDR1 and CDR2 from the germline V gene are SEHNR and FQNEAQ (reference sequence). Between the trimmed V and J ends, which lost 4 bases and 0 bases, there was a span of 7 bases. This CDR3 comprises 14 residues. The CDR3 here is CASSSDNSYNEQFF. The CDR3 DNA reads as TGTGCCAGCAGCTCGGATAACTCCTACAATGAGCAGTTCTTC.

This clone was seen repeatedly, ten times or more. The genes are TRBV18 and TRBJ1-1, with a weak D call TRBD1 (5 bases). This CDR3 region has 15 residues. Trimming removed 1 base at V and 5 bases at J, with 14 bases between. Looked up from germline, CDR1 is KGHSH and CDR2 is LQKENI. The CDR3 here is CASSPRPGGDTEAFF. In DNA form, the CDR3 reads TGTGCCAGCTCACCACGTCCTGGAGGGGATACTGAAGCTTTCTTT. The variable domain in full, with the rest retrieved from reference TRBV18 and TRBJ1-1, is NAGVMQNPRHLVRRRGQEARLRCSPMKGHSHVYWYRQLPEEGLKFMVYLQKENIIDESGMPKERFSAEFPKEGPSILRIQQVVRGDSAAYFCASSPRPGGDTEAFFGQGTRLTVV.

The V gene is TRBV7-9, the J gene TRBJ2-7; D unclear. V was cut by 4 bases and J by 2 bases, with 18 bases left in between. The CDR3 is made up of 16 amino acids. Germline V lookup: CDR1 SEHNR, CDR2 FQNEAQ (reference sequence). CDR3 residues: CASSSLSSSTTYEQYF. The CDR3, as DNA: TGTGCCAGCAGCTCCCTCAGCTCATCCACAACCTACGAGCAGTACTTC.

The J gene is TRBJ2-1, the V gene TRBV9; D not certain. The CDR3 extends over 12 amino acids. Germline V gives CDR1 SGDLS, CDR2 YYNGEE. V was shortened by 4 bases and J by 4 bases, with 6 bases between the two germline ends. This chain's CDR3 is CASSPQYNEQFF. CDR3 DNA sequence: TGTGCCAGCAGCCCCCAGTACAATGAGCAGTTCTTC.

The J gene is TRBJ1-5, the V gene TRBV6-2 or TRBV6-3; D unclear. This CDR3 contains 15 residues. Trimming left V 6 bases short and J 0 bases short, with 12 bases between. Germline V lookup: CDR1 MNHEY, CDR2 SVGEGT. The CDR3 nucleotides are TGTGCCAGCAGCCCCTCCGGATATAGCAATCAGCCCCAGCATTTT. It specifies CASSPSGYSNQPQHF.

The V gene is TRBV28, the J gene TRBJ1-4, with TRBD1 identical over 8 bases. Germline CDR1 is MDHEN and CDR2 is SYDVKM. The CDR3 loop spans 15 amino acids. Trimming removed 4 bases from V and 5 bases from J; junction bases left unmatched: 6. Here the CDR3 DNA reads TGTGCCAGCAGTTCCCGGACAGGGTCGAATGAAAAACTGTTTTTT. This translates into CASSSRTGSNEKLFF.

The chain couples TRBV15 to TRBJ2-4; D is unresolved. V was clipped by 5 bases and J by 1 base, with 12 bases between them. Germline V gives CDR1 LNHNV, CDR2 YYDKDF (reference sequence). The CDR3 contains 15 residues. The DNA of the CDR3 is TGTGCCACCAGCGGTCCTCCCCCCGCCAAAAACATTCAGTACTTC. Protein sequence: CATSGPPPAKNIQYF.

Note on this clone: Sequence at one end of the junction differs from germline and may be a read error. The rearrangement joins TRBV4-1 to TRBJ1-6; D may be TRBD1 (5 bases). The CDR3 is 15 amino acids. CDR1 and CDR2 from the germline V gene are MGHRA and YSYEKL. The CDR3 DNA follows: TGCGCCCGCAGCCAACCCTGGGGGGGGAATTCACCCCTCCACTTT. The encoded protein is CARSQPWGGNSPLHF.

This chain uses TRBV30 with TRBJ1-2; D unresolved. V was clipped by 5 bases and J by 3 bases, with 13 bases between them. The CDR3 spans 13 residues. Looked up from germline, CDR1 is GTSNPN and CDR2 is SVGIG (reference sequence). The CDR3 reads CAWRHGLDYGYTF. CDR3 nucleotides: TGTGCCTGGCGTCACGGGCTGGACTATGGCTACACCTTC.

V usage is TRBV20-1 and J usage is TRBJ1-1; no clear D. The CDR3 contains 11 residues. Germline assignment: CDR1 DFQATT and CDR2 SNEGSKA (reference sequence). V was clipped by 5 bases and J by 10 bases, with 14 bases between them. Here the CDR3 DNA reads TGCAGTGCTGCGGACCGCGGCGGAGCTTTCTTT. Translated, it gives CSAADRGGAFF.

V and J are TRBV6-5 and TRBJ2-7, with 10 bases fitting TRBD2. Germline CDR1 reads MNHEY; CDR2 reads SVGAGI. The CDR3 sequence is 13 residues long. The V and J ends lost 8 bases and 3 bases, in that order; junction bases with no gene match: 4. The CDR3 protein is CASDRLAGYEQYF. The CDR3 nucleotides read TGTGCCAGCGACCGACTAGCGGGCTACGAGCAGTACTTC.

The V gene is TRBV5-1, the J gene TRBJ1-1; no definite D call. Deletions cut 0 bases from V and 5 bases from J, with 11 bases between. Germline lookup yields CDR1 SGHRS and CDR2 YFSETQ. CDR3 length: 14 amino acids. CDR3 in amino acids: CASSLGGAWTEAFF. The CDR3 DNA follows: TGCGCCAGCAGCTTGGGGGGTGCGTGGACTGAAGCTTTCTTT.

The genes are TRBV12-3 or TRBV12-4 and TRBJ2-5; 14 bases line up with TRBD2. This CDR3 region has 13 residues. Trimming took 10 bases from V and 5 from J; bases not matched to a gene: 3. This chain's CDR3 is CAIWTSGGETQYF. In DNA form, the CDR3 reads TGTGCCATCTGGACTAGCGGGGGGGAGACCCAGTACTTC.

This rearrangement joins TRBV27 to TRBJ2-3; TRBD2 aligns across 7 bases. Trimming removed 10 bases from V and 2 bases from J; junction bases left unmatched: 9. The CDR3 spans 14 residues. Germline V gene data show CDR1 as MNHEY and CDR2 as SMNVEV (reference sequence). The CDR3 coding sequence is TGTGCCACATGCCGCGGGGGATCCACAGATACGCAGTATTTT. Its protein is CATCRGGSTDTQYF.

V and J are TRBV28 and TRBJ1-1; D ambiguous. The germline V gene encodes CDR1 MDHEN and CDR2 SYDVKM. Trimming removed 8 bases at V and 1 base at J, with 14 bases between. There are 14 residues in the CDR3. The CDR3 is CASSHIGRNTEAFF. The CDR3 nucleotides are TGTGCCAGCTCCCATATAGGCAGGAACACTGAAGCTTTCTTT.